Presented here are 25 T cell receptor beta chains from one specimen sequenced in a study of T-cell reconstitution after alpha-beta-depleted transplantation in children. Preparation of the TCRbeta library was carried out with unique molecular identifiers. TCRdb reprocessed the PCR reads with MiXCR, giving one entry per CDR3 protein. The table has 240,000 or so distinct CDR3 sequences, 12% seen once. The sequences come from PBMCs from the stem cell graft donor, collected from the stem cell graft. These receptors came from a human donor who donated a stem cell graft to a child with acute lymphoblastic leukemia.

In its sample, this clonotype was seen a few times. This chain uses TRBV7-2 with TRBJ2-7; possible D gene TRBD1, 5 bases. CDR1 is SGHTA and CDR2 is FQGNSA in the germline V gene. Trimming stripped 4 bases from V and 3 bases from J, with 10 bases between. The CDR3 sequence is 13 residues long. The DNA of the CDR3 is TGTGCCAGCAGCTGGGGCACATACTACGAGCAGTACTTC. It translates to CASSWGTYYEQYF.

The rearrangement links TRBV2 to TRBJ1-1; no reliable D call. The germline V gene has CDR1 SNHLY and CDR2 FYNNEI. Trimming pared 6 bases from V and 7 bases from J, leaving 9 bases between. This CDR3 has 11 amino acids. The CDR3 spells CASRERIEAFF. The CDR3 nucleotides are TGTGCCAGCAGGGAGAGGATTGAAGCTTTCTTT.

In its sample, this clonotype was seen a few times. The V call is TRBV15, the J call TRBJ2-3; 8 bases map to TRBD2. Losses at the gene ends were 7 bases for V and 1 base for J; bases not matched to a gene: 10. In germline, CDR1 is LNHNV, CDR2 YYDKDF (reference sequence). CDR3 size: 16 residues. For the CDR3, the DNA is TGTGCCACCACCCGGGGGGGGGCCGGAGGCACAGATACGCAGTATTTT. Residues: CATTRGGAGGTDTQYF.

The chain has TRBV5-6 and TRBJ2-3; 9 bases are a match to TRBD2. CDR1 is SGHDT and CDR2 is YYEEEE in the germline V gene. The trim removed 1 base at V and 0 bases at J, leaving 6 bases unmatched. The CDR3 has 17 amino acids. The CDR3 loop is CASSLLASGTSTDTQYF. In DNA form, the CDR3 reads TGTGCCAGCAGCTTGCTGGCTAGCGGGACGAGCACAGATACGCAGTATTTT. The full variable domain, completed using reference TRBV5-6 and TRBJ2-3, is DAGVTQSPTHLIKTRGQQVTLRCSPKSGHDTVSWYQQALGQGPQFIFQYYEEEERQRGNFPDRFSGHQFPNYSSELNVNALLLGDSALYLCASSLLASGTSTDTQYFGPGTRLTVL.

This clonotype was seen ten or more times. V usage is TRBV20-1 and J usage is TRBJ2-1; D unclear. The CDR3 has 14 residues. Germline CDR1 DFQATT, CDR2 SNEGSKA (reference sequence). Between the trimmed V and J ends, which lost 0 bases and 6 bases, there was a span of 12 bases. The CDR3 nucleotides are TGCAGTGCTAGAGATGGCTCCGAACTCAATGAGCAGTTCTTC. It translates to CSARDGSELNEQFF.

This clonotype came up many times. This sequence joins TRBV9 and TRBJ2-4; the D gene is possibly TRBD2 (6 bases). With 0 bases removed from V and 4 bases from J, the gap between germline ends came to 11 bases. Germline-derived CDR1 and CDR2 are SGDLS and YYNGEE. The CDR3 sequence is 15 residues long. DNA for the CDR3: TGTGCCAGCAGCGTAGCGGCGGGGCCAAAAAACATTCAGTACTTC. This encodes CASSVAAGPKNIQYF.

This clonotype was detected ten times or more. The chain is built from TRBV5-1 and TRBJ2-1, with TRBD2 as a possible D gene (7 bases). The CDR3 has 17 amino acids. V was cut by 0 bases and J by 6 bases, with 19 bases left in between. Germline assignment: CDR1 SGHRS and CDR2 YFSETQ. The CDR3: CASSLGGLVARGNEQFF. Written as DNA, the CDR3 is TGCGCCAGCAGCTTGGGAGGACTAGTGGCCAGGGGCAATGAGCAGTTCTTC. Full variable domain (remainder filled in from reference TRBV5-1 and TRBJ2-1): KAGVTQTPRYLIKTRGQQVTLSCSPISGHRSVSWYQQTPGQGLQFLFEYFSETQRNKGNFPGRFSGRQFSNSRSEMNVSTLELGDSALYLCASSLGGLVARGNEQFFGPGTRLTVL.

At least ten counts were recorded for this clonotype. The rearrangement uses TRBV7-9 and TRBJ2-7; 7 bases agree with TRBD2. Germline lookup yields CDR1 SEHNR and CDR2 FQNEAQ (reference sequence). The CDR3 length is 16 residues. V trimming: 0 bases; J trimming: 7 bases; junction bases outside the gene matches: 12. CDR3 sequence reads: CASSLALREPMGEQYF. CDR3 coding DNA: TGTGCCAGCAGCTTAGCGTTGCGGGAGCCCATGGGAGAGCAGTACTTC.

This clonotype was seen repeatedly, ten times or more. V and J are TRBV25-1 and TRBJ2-2, with no clear D. Trimming cost V 6 bases and J 2 bases, with 7 bases left between them. CDR3 length equals 13 residues. Germline V CDR1 and CDR2: MGHDK, SYGVNS. The CDR3, as DNA: TGTGCCAGCAGGAAGAGTAACACCGGGGAGCTGTTTTTT. This translates into CASRKSNTGELFF.

This clonotype was detected many times. This chain joins TRBV20-1 and TRBJ2-3; the match to TRBD2 covers 11 bases. The CDR3 consists of 15 residues. Losses at the gene ends were 5 bases for V and 6 bases for J; bases not matched to a gene: 10. The germline gives CDR1 DFQATT, CDR2 SNEGSKA (reference sequence). The CDR3 bases are TGCAGTGCTGCCTTGGGACTAGCGGTCGGGGATACGCAGTATTTT. Protein sequence: CSAALGLAVGDTQYF.

This clonotype came up a few times. The V and J genes are TRBV30 and TRBJ1-2; D unclear. V lost 3 bases to trimming and J lost 2 bases, with 1 base between them. The CDR3 loop spans 10 amino acids. Germline CDR1 GTSNPN, CDR2 SVGIG (reference sequence). The CDR3 loop reads CAWRNYGYTF. The CDR3 DNA follows: TGTGCCTGGAGGAACTATGGCTACACCTTC.

This clonotype was counted ten times or more. The chain couples TRBV5-5 to TRBJ1-1; 9 bases are a match to TRBD1. The CDR3 is made up of 17 amino acids. Germline-derived CDR1 and CDR2 are SGHKS and YYEKEE (reference sequence). V was clipped by 1 base and J by 3 bases; unmatched bases: 10. CDR3 sequence reads: CASSLFSGQGGDTEAFF. In DNA form, the CDR3 reads TGTGCCAGCAGCTTGTTCTCGGGACAGGGAGGGGACACTGAAGCTTTCTTT.

This clonotype came up many times. V usage is TRBV9 and J usage is TRBJ2-2; 7 bases fit TRBD1. Germline V lookup: CDR1 SGDLS, CDR2 YYNGEE. This CDR3 contains 16 residues. Unmatched junction bases numbered 6, after V lost 4 bases and J lost 0 bases. The CDR3 DNA follows: TGTGCCAGCAGCCCTGAGGGGGCATCGAACACCGGGGAGCTGTTTTTT. Its protein is CASSPEGASNTGELFF.

This sequence joins TRBV4-3 and TRBJ2-7, with TRBD2 matching 10 bases. With 6 bases clipped from V and 4 bases from J, the junction kept 9 bases outside the gene matches. The length of the CDR3 is 15 residues. CDR1 is LGHNA, CDR2 YSLEER, per germline. The CDR3 here is CASSLGGLADYEQYF. DNA for the CDR3: TGCGCCAGCAGTCTTGGAGGACTAGCGGATTACGAGCAGTACTTC.

This clonotype was picked up many times. The chain is built from TRBV6-5 and TRBJ1-6; D possibly corresponds to TRBD1 (6 bases). The CDR3 is 15 residues long. V was cut by 2 bases and J by 4 bases, with 9 bases left in between. Germline CDR1 and CDR2: MNHEY and SVGAGI. CDR3 amino acids: CASSYRDKYNSPLHF. The CDR3 DNA sequence: TGTGCCAGCAGTTACAGGGACAAATATAATTCACCCCTCCACTTT.

At least ten counts were recorded for this clonotype. The chain couples TRBV6-5 to TRBJ1-6; TRBD1 matches 9 bases. The CDR3 consists of 14 residues. The J segment lost 7 bases and the V segment lost 6 bases, leaving 4 bases of the junction unmatched. CDR1 is MNHEY and CDR2 is SVGAGI in the germline V gene. The CDR3 DNA reads TGTGCCAGCAGACTGGACAGGGGAAATTCACCCCTCCACTTT. As protein: CASRLDRGNSPLHF.

This clonotype was observed many times. The CDR3 region has the DNA TGTGCCATCAGGTCGGACAGGGAAAGCTACAATGAGCAGTTCTTC. Protein product: CAIRSDRESYNEQFF. This chain uses TRBV10-3 with TRBJ2-1; 8 bases line up with TRBD1. The CDR3 extends over 15 amino acids. The germline CDR1 and CDR2 sequences are ENHRY and SYGVKD. V lost 6 bases to trimming and J lost 3 bases; unmatched junction nucleotides: 7.

This clonotype was observed at least ten times. The CDR3 region is CATSGTSGTNEQFF. In DNA, the CDR3 is TGTGCCACCAGCGGGACTAGCGGGACCAATGAGCAGTTCTTC. The V gene is TRBV24-1, the J gene TRBJ2-1; 13 positions match TRBD2. The ends lost 7 bases at V and 6 bases at J; junction bases unmatched: 2. Germline loops: CDR1 KGHDR, CDR2 SFDVKD. The CDR3 is 14 residues long.

In its sample, this clonotype was seen many times. V gene TRBV9 combines with J gene TRBJ1-5; D unclear. The length of the CDR3 is 15 residues. The germline V gene encodes CDR1 SGDLS and CDR2 YYNGEE. The ends were cut back, 3 bases at V and 7 bases at J, with 17 bases in the middle. As DNA, the CDR3 is TGTGCCAGCAGCGAAGGTCGGGGAATAGGCCAGCCCCAGCATTTT. Translating gives CASSEGRGIGQPQHF.

At least ten counts were recorded for this clonotype. This chain uses TRBV18 with TRBJ2-5; D ambiguous. The V end was cut by 3 bases, the J end by 4 bases, with 3 bases between. CDR1 is KGHSH, CDR2 LQKENI, per germline. This CDR3 has 11 residues. This CDR3 is CASSPAETQYF. The CDR3 DNA reads as TGTGCCAGCTCACCGGCAGAGACCCAGTACTTC.

This clonotype was detected ten times or more. The chain joins TRBV14 to TRBJ2-1; no clear D. The CDR3 runs to 16 residues. Trimming took 5 bases from V and 0 from J, leaving 14 bases between them. The germline CDR1 and CDR2 sequences are SGHDN and FVKESK. CDR3 in DNA: TGTGCCAGCAGCAGCGACTGGAAGAGCTCCTACAATGAGCAGTTCTTC. Translation: CASSSDWKSSYNEQFF. Complete variable domain (other parts from reference TRBV14 and TRBJ2-1): EAGVTQFPSHSVIEKGQTVTLRCDPISGHDNLYWYRRVMGKEIKFLLHFVKESKQDESGMPNNRFLAERTGGTYSTLKVQPAELEDSGVYFCASSSDWKSSYNEQFFGPGTRLTVL.

There are many counts of this clonotype. The V call is TRBV29-1, the J call TRBJ2-7; TRBD2 is a possible D gene (5 bases). Germline V lookup: CDR1 SQVTM, CDR2 ANQGSEA. This CDR3 has 14 amino acids. Trimming shortened V by 4 bases and J by 6 bases, and 19 bases separated the two germline ends. CDR3 region: CSVVLVDSRGEQYF. Written as DNA, the CDR3 is TGCAGCGTTGTCCTCGTCGACTCTCGGGGCGAGCAGTACTTC.

This clonotype was counted ten times or more. This chain links TRBV20-1 with TRBJ2-3; D gene uncertain. The length of the CDR3 is 10 residues. Trimming took 2 bases from V and 3 from J, leaving 0 bases between them. Germline-derived CDR1 and CDR2 are DFQATT and SNEGSKA (reference sequence). The CDR3: CSARTDTQYF. DNA for the CDR3: TGCAGTGCTAGAACAGATACGCAGTATTTT.

This clonotype was observed a few times. The chain uses TRBV7-3 and TRBJ2-1, with 9 bases identical to TRBD2. The CDR3 is made up of 17 amino acids. Germline CDR1 SGHTA, CDR2 FQGTGA. After removal of 5 bases from V and 5 bases from J, the junction contained 13 bases not matched to a gene. In nucleotides, the CDR3 is TGTGCCAGCAGCCCACCCCCAGGACTAGCGTATCACAATGAGCAGTTCTTC. It encodes CASSPPPGLAYHNEQFF.

This clonotype showed up many times. The rearrangement uses TRBV7-2 and TRBJ1-3; 8 bases align to TRBD1. CDR3 length: 15 amino acids. The V and J ends lost 4 bases and 8 bases, in that order; junction bases with no gene match: 10. The V gene's germline CDR1 is SGHTA and CDR2 FQGNSA. Here the CDR3 reads CASSSTPGQGHTIYF. CDR3 bases: TGTGCCAGCAGCTCGACTCCAGGACAGGGCCACACCATATATTTT.